These 17 T cell receptor beta chains share one sample of origin, sequenced in a study of T cell clonotyping in hematopoietic cell transplantation. Produced via immunoSEQ multiplex PCR; TCRdb's table is partial and in-frame only. The sample consists of some 7,000 clones, about 91% of them appearing once. The time point is: recipient sample about 28 days before transplant, after cytoreduction. The source was peripheral blood mononuclear cells, collected before stem cell transplant. The receptors stem from a man aged 30 to 39 with acute myeloid leukemia. Some clones in this sample may be carry-over from other donors' samples.

The V call is TRBV18, the J call TRBJ1-1; D is ambiguous. Trimming shortened V by 3 bases and J by 0 bases, and 11 bases separated the two germline ends. Germline loops: CDR1 KGHSH, CDR2 LQKENI. The CDR3 spans 15 residues. CDR3 nucleotide sequence: TGTGCCAGCTCACCGACGGATACCATGAACACTGAAGCTTTCTTT. Translated: CASSPTDTMNTEAFF.

The chain carries TRBV27 and TRBJ2-5; D ambiguous. V dropped 4 bases and J dropped 1 base, with 7 bases sitting between them. CDR1 and CDR2 from the germline V gene are MNHEY and SMNVEV (reference sequence). The CDR3 sequence is 13 residues long. For the CDR3, the DNA is TGTGCCAGCAGTTCCGACACCCAAGAGACCCAGTACTTC. Amino acid sequence: CASSSDTQETQYF.

V usage is TRBV2 and J usage is TRBJ2-1; 13 bases agree with TRBD2. The CDR3 runs 17 residues. Germline assignment: CDR1 SNHLY and CDR2 FYNNEI. The trim removed 5 bases at V and 2 bases at J, leaving 6 bases unmatched. DNA for the CDR3: TGTGCCAGCAGTCGGACTAGCGGGAGAAACGCCTACAATGAGCAGTTCTTC. Its protein is CASSRTSGRNAYNEQFF.

The chain uses TRBV4-1 and TRBJ1-1; D may be TRBD1 (6 bases). The CDR3 runs 16 residues. Trimming removed 0 bases at V and 5 bases at J, with 16 bases between. Germline V gene lookup returns CDR1 MGHRA and CDR2 YSYEKL. The CDR3 reads CASSQDGAGRGTEAFF. The CDR3 region has the DNA TGCGCCAGCAGCCAAGATGGGGCAGGGAGGGGGACTGAAGCTTTCTTT.

V usage is TRBV29-1 and J usage is TRBJ2-1, with 10 positions matching TRBD2. Looked up from germline, CDR1 is SQVTM and CDR2 is ANQGSEA. This CDR3 contains 14 residues. Germline trimming cut 7 bases from V and 4 bases from J; bases unmatched to any gene: 7. In DNA form, the CDR3 reads TGCAGCGCCATCCTAGCGGGAGCTTACAATGAGCAGTTCTTC. Residues: CSAILAGAYNEQFF.

This clone was detected only a few times. The chain joins TRBV28 to TRBJ1-6, with TRBD1 matching over 7 bases. This CDR3 has 14 amino acids. Per the germline V gene, CDR1 is MDHEN and CDR2 is SYDVKM. The trim removed 6 bases at V and 10 bases at J, leaving 9 bases unmatched. The CDR3 DNA is TGTGCCAGCAGCCTAGGGACAGTGCCCTCACCCCTCCACTTT. Protein sequence: CASSLGTVPSPLHF.

The chain combines TRBV11-2 with TRBJ2-1; the D is unclear. V lost 5 bases, J lost 6 bases, and 11 bases lay in between. Germline loops: CDR1 SGHAT, CDR2 FQNNGV. The CDR3 runs 13 residues. Here the CDR3 reads CASSPTAVNEQFF. The CDR3 nucleotides are TGTGCCAGCAGCCCGACCGCGGTCAATGAGCAGTTCTTC.

The rearrangement uses TRBV18 and TRBJ2-7; 7 bases line up with TRBD1. V was pared by 3 bases and J by 4 bases, with 3 bases of the junction left unmatched. CDR3 length: 13 amino acids. Germline V lookup: CDR1 KGHSH, CDR2 LQKENI. The CDR3 reads CASSPGQTYEQYF. For the CDR3, the DNA is TGTGCCAGCTCACCGGGACAGACTTACGAGCAGTACTTC.

The J gene is TRBJ2-3, the V gene TRBV7-2; 9 bases are shared with TRBD2. Germline V CDR1 and CDR2: SGHTA, FQGNSA. The V gene end was trimmed by 5 bases and the J gene end by 4 bases; junction bases not matched to a gene: 7. There are 15 residues in the CDR3. The CDR3 bases are TGTGCCAGCAGCCCCGGACTAGCGAGTGCAGATACGCAGTATTTT. Its translation: CASSPGLASADTQYF. The variable domain in full, completed from reference TRBV7-2 and TRBJ2-3, reads GAGVSQSPSNKVTEKGKDVELRCDPISGHTALYWYRQSLGQGLEFLIYFQGNSAPDKSGLPSDRFSAERTGGSVSTLTIQRTQQEDSAVYLCASSPGLASADTQYFGPGTRLTVL.

The CDR3 here is CASSRAPGEAAEAFF. In DNA, the CDR3 is TGTGCCAGTAGTAGGGCCCCGGGGGAGGCCGCTGAAGCTTTCTTT. The V gene is TRBV19, the J gene TRBJ1-1; maybe TRBD1 (5 bases). This CDR3 contains 15 residues. Trimming shortened V by 4 bases and J by 6 bases, and 18 bases separated the two germline ends. Germline V gives CDR1 LNHDA, CDR2 SQIVND (reference sequence).

This clone was seen only once. The chain is built from TRBV28 and TRBJ2-3, with D perhaps matching TRBD2 (7 bases). This CDR3 has 17 amino acids. V was trimmed by 6 bases and J by 8 bases, leaving 27 bases between them. In germline, CDR1 is MDHEN, CDR2 SYDVKM. The CDR3 reads CASSSSRLGGGEGTQYF. Written as DNA, the CDR3 is TGTGCCAGCAGCTCCTCTAGACTTGGAGGGGGGGAGGGTACGCAGTATTTT.

The genes are TRBV5-4 and TRBJ2-5; perhaps TRBD2 as D (5 bases). CDR3 length: 15 residues. Trimming stripped 0 bases from V and 1 base from J, with 10 bases between. From germline, CDR1 is SGHNT and CDR2 YYREEE (reference sequence). The CDR3 DNA follows: TGTGCCAGCAGCTTGGACCTAGCTCCCCAAGAGACCCAGTACTTC. Protein sequence: CASSLDLAPQETQYF.

The chain joins TRBV6-5 to TRBJ1-1; no reliable D call. The CDR3 is 12 amino acids. Trimming removed 4 bases from V and 10 bases from J, with 13 bases in between. In germline, CDR1 is MNHEY, CDR2 SVGAGI. The CDR3 nucleotides are TGTGCCAGCAGTTCCCCAAGGCAGCGAGCTTTCTTT. It specifies CASSSPRQRAFF.

The chain couples TRBV6-5 to TRBJ1-1; D might be TRBD1 (5 bases). The V and J ends lost 4 bases and 3 bases respectively, with 9 bases between them. This CDR3 spans 13 amino acids. Germline CDR1 and CDR2: MNHEY and SVGAGI. The CDR3 nucleotides read TGTGCCAGCAGTTCGGGACTCCACACTGAAGCTTTCTTT. Encoded protein: CASSSGLHTEAFF.

The V call is TRBV10-3, the J call TRBJ1-1; D gene unclear. The CDR3 sequence is 14 residues long. Trimming removed 4 bases at V and 3 bases at J, with 12 bases between. Germline CDR1 is ENHRY and CDR2 is SYGVKD. The CDR3 reads CAISGRPADTEAFF. For the CDR3, the DNA is TGTGCCATCAGTGGAAGACCTGCGGACACTGAAGCTTTCTTT.

The rearrangement links TRBV9 to TRBJ2-2; tentatively, D is TRBD2 (6 bases). The CDR3 loop spans 14 amino acids. V lost 4 bases and J 4 bases, leaving 11 bases between the germline ends. The germline CDR1 and CDR2 sequences are SGDLS and YYNGEE. Here the CDR3 reads CASSLGLSTGELFF. CDR3 DNA: TGTGCCAGCAGCTTGGGACTTTCCACCGGGGAGCTGTTTTTT.

The chain carries TRBV7-2 and TRBJ1-1; D unclear. In germline, CDR1 is SGHTA, CDR2 FQGNSA. The CDR3 loop spans 13 amino acids. Trimming took 5 bases from V and 2 from J, leaving 9 bases between them. The CDR3 DNA reads as TGTGCCAGCAGCGTCGGGCCAAACACTGAAGCTTTCTTT. As protein: CASSVGPNTEAFF.